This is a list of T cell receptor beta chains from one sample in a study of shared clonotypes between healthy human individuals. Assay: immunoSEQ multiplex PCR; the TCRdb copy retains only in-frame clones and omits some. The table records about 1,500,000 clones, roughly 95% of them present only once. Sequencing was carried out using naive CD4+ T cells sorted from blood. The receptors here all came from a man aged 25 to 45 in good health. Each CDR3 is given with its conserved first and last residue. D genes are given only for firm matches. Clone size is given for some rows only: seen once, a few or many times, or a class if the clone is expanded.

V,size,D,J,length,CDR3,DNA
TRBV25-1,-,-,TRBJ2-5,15,CASSEKRAVQETQYF,TGTGCCAGCAGTGAAAAGCGGGCAGTCCAAGAGACCCAGTACTTC
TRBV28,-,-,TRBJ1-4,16,CASSFGGAREYEKLFF,TGTGCCAGCAGTTTCGGGGGGGCCAGGGAGTATGAAAAACTGTTTTTT
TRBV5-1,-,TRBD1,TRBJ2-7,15,CASSLSGTGTYEQYF,TGCGCCAGCAGCTTGTCCGGGACAGGGACCTACGAGCAGTACTTC
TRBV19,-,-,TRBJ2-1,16,CASRGMTSSSYNEQFF,TGTGCCAGTAGGGGGATGACTAGTAGTTCCTACAATGAGCAGTTCTTC
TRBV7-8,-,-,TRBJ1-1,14,CASSPRQGHTEAFF,TGTGCCAGCAGCCCCCGCCAGGGGCACACTGAAGCTTTCTTT
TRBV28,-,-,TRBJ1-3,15,CASSPFEDLGHTIYF,TGTGCCAGCAGTCCCTTCGAGGACCTAGGGCACACCATATATTTT
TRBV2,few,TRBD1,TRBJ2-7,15,CASSDVARGQYEQYF,TGTGCCAGCAGTGACGTGGCCAGGGGGCAATACGAGCAGTACTTC
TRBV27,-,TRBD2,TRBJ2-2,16,CASSLFLAGSTGELFF,TGTGCCAGCAGTTTATTCCTAGCGGGAAGCACCGGGGAGCTGTTTTTT
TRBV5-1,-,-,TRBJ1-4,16,CASSFGRFATNEKLFF,TGCGCCAGCAGCTTCGGCAGATTTGCAACTAATGAAAAACTGTTTTTT
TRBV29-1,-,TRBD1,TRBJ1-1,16,CSDWTGGRFEGTEAFF,TGCAGCGACTGGACAGGGGGCAGGTTCGAGGGCACTGAAGCTTTCTTT
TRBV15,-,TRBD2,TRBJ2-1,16,CATRAGTSGNYNEQFF,TGTGCCACCAGGGCGGGGACTAGCGGGAACTACAATGAGCAGTTCTTC
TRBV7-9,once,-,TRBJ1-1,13,CASSFVGLTEAFF,TGTGCCAGCAGCTTTGTGGGTCTCACTGAAGCTTTCTTT
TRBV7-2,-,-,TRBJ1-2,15,CASSLVQAQPYGYTF,TGTGCCAGCAGCTTAGTCCAAGCACAGCCCTATGGCTACACCTTC
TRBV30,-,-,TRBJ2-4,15,CAWSGGHLAKNIQYF,TGTGCCTGGAGTGGAGGACATTTGGCCAAAAACATTCAGTACTTC
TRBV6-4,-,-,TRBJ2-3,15,CASSLQQASTDTQYF,TGTGCCAGCAGTCTGCAACAGGCTAGCACAGATACGCAGTATTTT
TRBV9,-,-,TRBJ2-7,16,CASSRFSGLSSYEQYF,TGTGCCAGCTCAAGGTTTAGCGGACTAAGCTCCTACGAGCAGTACTTC
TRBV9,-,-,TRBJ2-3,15,CASSVAGGRGDTQYF,TGTGCCAGCAGCGTAGCCGGGGGAAGGGGAGATACGCAGTATTTT
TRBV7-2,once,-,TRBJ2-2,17,CASSPQPGTLNTGELFF,TGTGCCAGCAGCCCCCAACCTGGGACACTAAACACCGGGGAGCTGTTTTTT
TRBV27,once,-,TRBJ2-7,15,CASSTPRRFSYEQYF,TGTGCCAGCAGTACACCCAGAAGATTCTCCTACGAGCAGTACTTC
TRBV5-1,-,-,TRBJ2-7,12,CASSLPTYEQYF,TGCGCCAGCAGCCTTCCGACCTACGAGCAGTACTTC
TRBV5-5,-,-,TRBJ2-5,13,CASSRAPQETQYF,TGTGCCAGCAGCCGAGCCCCCCAAGAGACCCAGTACTTC
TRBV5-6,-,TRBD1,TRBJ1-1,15,CASSFIGTVNTEAFF,TGTGCCAGCAGCTTTATCGGGACAGTTAACACTGAAGCTTTCTTT
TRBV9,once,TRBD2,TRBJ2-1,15,CASSVELAVHNEQFF,TGTGCCAGCAGCGTAGAACTAGCGGTACACAATGAGCAGTTCTTC
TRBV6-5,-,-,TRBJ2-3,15,CASSLRDIPTDTQYF,TGTGCCAGCAGTTTACGGGACATCCCCACAGATACGCAGTATTTT
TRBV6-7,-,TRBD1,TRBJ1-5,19,CASIPSGQGRSKSNQPQHF,TGTGCCAGCATCCCCTCTGGACAGGGGCGAAGTAAGAGCAATCAGCCCCAGCATTTT
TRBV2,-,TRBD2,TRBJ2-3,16,CASGPRTSGSTDTQYF,TGTGCCAGCGGGCCTCGGACTAGCGGGAGCACAGATACGCAGTATTTT
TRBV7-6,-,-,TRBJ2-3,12,CASSGLKDTQYF,TGTGCCAGCAGCGGCCTTAAAGATACGCAGTATTTT
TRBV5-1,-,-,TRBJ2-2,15,CASRILGENTGELFF,TGCGCCAGCAGGATTTTAGGCGAGAACACCGGGGAGCTGTTTTTT
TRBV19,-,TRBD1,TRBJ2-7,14,CASSMGQASYEQYF,TGTGCCAGTAGTATGGGACAGGCCAGCTACGAGCAGTACTTC
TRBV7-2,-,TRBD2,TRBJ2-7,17,CASSLALGLANSYEQYF,TGTGCCAGCAGCTTAGCGCTCGGACTAGCGAACTCCTACGAGCAGTACTTC
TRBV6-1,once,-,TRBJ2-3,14,CASRVRPRTDTQYF,TGTGCCAGCCGAGTAAGACCACGCACAGATACGCAGTATTTT
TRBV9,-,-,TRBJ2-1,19,CASSVGLVGVPLFYNEQFF,TGTGCCAGCAGCGTAGGTCTGGTGGGAGTACCACTCTTTTACAATGAGCAGTTCTTC
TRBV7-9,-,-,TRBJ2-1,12,CASSLNWDEQFF,TGTGCCAGCAGCTTAAATTGGGATGAGCAGTTCTTC
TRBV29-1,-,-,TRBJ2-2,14,CSVSPGKNTGELFF,TGCAGCGTCTCACCGGGCAAGAACACCGGGGAGCTGTTTTTT
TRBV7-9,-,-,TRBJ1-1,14,CASKTSGRRQEAFF,TGTGCCAGCAAAACCTCAGGGCGGCGTCAGGAAGCTTTCTTT
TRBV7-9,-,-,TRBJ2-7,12,CASTNGGYEQYF,TGTGCCAGCACCAATGGGGGCTACGAACAGTACTTC
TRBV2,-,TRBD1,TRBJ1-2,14,CASTKDRAGYGYTF,TGTGCCAGCACCAAGGACAGGGCGGGGTATGGCTACACCTTC
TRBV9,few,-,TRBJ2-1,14,CASSVGPRSDEQFF,TGTGCCAGCAGCGTAGGTCCACGCAGCGATGAGCAGTTCTTC
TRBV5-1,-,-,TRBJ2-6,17,CASSLIRLDSGANVLTF,TGCGCCAGCAGCTTGATAAGACTGGACTCTGGGGCCAACGTCCTGACTTTC
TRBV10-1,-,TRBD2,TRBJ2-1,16,CASSERTSGLYNEQFF,TGCGCCAGCAGTGAGAGGACTAGCGGGCTCTACAATGAGCAGTTCTTC
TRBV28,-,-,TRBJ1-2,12,CATRGPIYGYTF,TGTGCCACCCGGGGACCGATTTATGGCTACACCTTC
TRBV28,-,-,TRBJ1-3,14,CASRDSRSGNTIYF,TGTGCCAGCAGGGACAGCCGCTCTGGAAACACCATATATTTT
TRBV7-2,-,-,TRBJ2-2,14,CASSLARNTGELFF,TGTGCCAGCAGCTTAGCGCGGAACACCGGGGAGCTGTTTTTT
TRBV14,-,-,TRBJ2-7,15,CASSQEWGGQYEQYF,TGTGCCAGCAGCCAAGAATGGGGGGGACAATACGAGCAGTACTTC
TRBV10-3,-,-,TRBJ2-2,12,CAISDPTGELFF,TGTGCCATCAGTGATCCCACCGGGGAGCTGTTTTTT
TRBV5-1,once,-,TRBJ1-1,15,CASSPTGQVNTEAFF,TGCGCCAGCAGCCCGACAGGACAAGTGAACACTGAAGCTTTCTTT
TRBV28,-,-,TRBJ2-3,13,CASSRRIADTQYF,TGTGCCAGCAGCCGTCGTATCGCAGATACGCAGTATTTT
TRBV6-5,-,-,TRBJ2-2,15,CASRPGHQNTGELFF,TGTGCCAGCAGACCGGGACACCAAAACACCGGGGAGCTGTTTTTT
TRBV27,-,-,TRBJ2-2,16,CASKPLRGEGTGELFF,TGTGCCAGCAAACCACTCAGGGGTGAAGGTACCGGGGAGCTGTTTTTT
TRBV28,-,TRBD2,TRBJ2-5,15,CASTGGGRARETQYF,TGTGCCAGCACCGGAGGCGGGAGGGCGAGGGAGACCCAGTACTTC
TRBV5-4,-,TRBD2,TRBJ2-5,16,CASSGPSGRGQETQYF,TGTGCCAGCAGCGGGCCTAGCGGGAGAGGTCAAGAGACCCAGTACTTC
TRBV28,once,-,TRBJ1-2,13,CASRIVGGYGYTF,TGTGCCAGCAGGATCGTCGGAGGGTATGGCTACACCTTC
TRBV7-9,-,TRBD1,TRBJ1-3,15,CASSSTGRSGNTIYF,TGTGCCAGCAGCTCGACAGGGAGGTCTGGAAACACCATATATTTT
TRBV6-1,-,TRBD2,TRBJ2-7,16,CASSEAPGGSYSEQYF,TGTGCCAGCAGTGAAGCCCCTGGCGGGAGCTATTCCGAGCAGTACTTC